The 21 T cell receptor beta chains below all came from one sample that was sequenced in a study of shared clonotypes between healthy human individuals. Sequencing was performed with immunoSEQ multiplex PCR; in TCRdb, only in-frame clones are kept and a portion is missing. The table includes 2 million to 2.5 million clones, approximately 94% detected once. The sample taken for sequencing was naive CD4+ T cells sorted from blood. The subset was: CD45RA+ positively selected. Receptors originate from a man aged 18-30 years in good health.

The chain combines TRBV15 with TRBJ2-2; TRBD1 aligns across 7 bases. CDR3 size: 20 residues. Germline V gene data show CDR1 as LNHNV and CDR2 as YYDKDF (reference sequence). Trimming removed 6 bases from V and 2 bases from J; junction bases left unmatched: 21. CDR3 bases: TGTGCCACCAGGCCTGGTCGCTCTGTCTCGGGACAGTCCAACACCGGGGAGCTGTTTTTT. This translates into CATRPGRSVSGQSNTGELFF.

The chain joins TRBV9 to TRBJ2-2; tentatively, D is TRBD2 (6 bases). The CDR3 is 14 residues long. The germline gives CDR1 SGDLS, CDR2 YYNGEE. The V and J ends lost 3 bases and 7 bases respectively, with 13 bases between them. CDR3 sequence reads: CASSAGVTGGELFF. The CDR3, as DNA: TGTGCCAGCAGCGCGGGAGTCACTGGCGGGGAGCTGTTTTTT.

The CDR3 region has the DNA TGTGCCAGCAGTTACCCGACTAGCGGGGGATCCTACGAGCAGTACTTC. Translating gives CASSYPTSGGSYEQYF. This chain links TRBV6-5 with TRBJ2-7; 12 positions match TRBD2. This CDR3 has 16 residues. V trimming: 2 bases; J trimming: 1 base; junction bases outside the gene matches: 3. The germline CDR1 and CDR2 sequences are MNHEY and SVGAGI.

The chain has TRBV2 and TRBJ1-3; possibly TRBD1 for D (6 bases). The CDR3 has 15 residues. V dropped 4 bases and J dropped 0 bases, with 10 bases sitting between them. Germline V gene sequence: CDR1 SNHLY, CDR2 FYNNEI. The CDR3 bases are TGTGCCAGCAGTGGGACAGCAAACTCTGGAAACACCATATATTTT. Its protein product is CASSGTANSGNTIYF.

As DNA, the CDR3 is TGTGCCAGCAGCTCTCAACAGGGGGCCGCCTACGAGCAGTACTTC. Translated, it gives CASSSQQGAAYEQYF. J is TRBJ2-7 and V is TRBV7-2; 9 bases fit TRBD1. The junction had 6 bases not matched to a gene; V was cut back by 4 bases and J by 2 bases. The germline gives CDR1 SGHTA, CDR2 FQGNSA. The CDR3 has 15 residues.

The chain combines TRBV5-1 with TRBJ2-3; the D gene is possibly TRBD1 (5 bases). Germline-derived CDR1 and CDR2 are SGHRS and YFSETQ. CDR3 length: 14 residues. Between the trimmed V and J ends, which lost 4 bases and 3 bases, there was a span of 12 bases. Here the CDR3 DNA reads TGCGCCAGCAGCCTGCAACAGGAGACAGATACGCAGTATTTT. Encoded protein: CASSLQQETDTQYF.

The gene calls are TRBV19 and TRBJ1-2; D might be TRBD1 (6 bases). The germline V gene has CDR1 LNHDA and CDR2 SQIVND (reference sequence). V was cut by 7 bases and J by 6 bases, with 15 bases left in between. CDR3 length: 13 amino acids. The CDR3 reads CASKFAGEDGYTF. CDR3 nucleotides: TGTGCCAGTAAGTTTGCAGGGGAAGATGGCTACACCTTC. The variable domain in full, completed from reference TRBV19 and TRBJ1-2, reads DGGITQSPKYLFRKEGQNVTLSCEQNLNHDAMYWYRQDPGQGLRLIYYSQIVNDFQKGDIAEGYSVSREKKESFPLTVTSAQKNPTAFYLCASKFAGEDGYTFGSGTRLTVV.

CDR3 in amino acids: CASGLRRGAANTGELFF. CDR3 coding DNA: TGCGCCAGCGGGCTCCGGAGAGGGGCTGCGAACACCGGGGAGCTGTTTTTT. The V call is TRBV5-1, the J call TRBJ2-2; D is perhaps TRBD1 or TRBD2 (5 bases each). Trimming removed 7 bases from V and 0 bases from J, with 19 bases in between. CDR3 length equals 17 residues. Germline V gene data show CDR1 as SGHRS and CDR2 as YFSETQ.

This chain links TRBV5-4 with TRBJ2-1, with D unresolved. Germline CDR1 and CDR2: SGHNT and YYREEE (reference sequence). CDR3 size: 13 residues. Trimming pared 3 bases from V and 4 bases from J, leaving 8 bases between. This CDR3 reads CASSSIDYNEQFF. CDR3 nucleotide sequence: TGTGCCAGCAGCTCGATTGATTACAATGAGCAGTTCTTC.

The V and J genes are TRBV29-1 and TRBJ1-2; a possible D gene is TRBD1 (6 bases). This CDR3 contains 17 residues. Per germline, CDR1 SQVTM and CDR2 ANQGSEA. The V end was cut by 1 base, the J end by 3 bases, with 21 bases between. As DNA, the CDR3 is TGCAGCGTTGAAGGGGGGGCCGGACCCTGGGGCGACTATGGCTACACCTTC. As protein: CSVEGGAGPWGDYGYTF.

The genes are TRBV10-1 and TRBJ2-7; TRBD2 might be the D (5 bases). In germline, CDR1 is WNHNN, CDR2 SYGVQD (reference sequence). V was pared by 8 bases and J by 2 bases, with 16 bases between. The CDR3 sequence is 14 residues long. Written as DNA, the CDR3 is TGCGCCAGCCCCAAAGTCGGGGTACCCTACGAGCAGTACTTC. Protein: CASPKVGVPYEQYF.

This chain links TRBV5-1 with TRBJ2-7; D gene uncertain. Germline V gene sequence: CDR1 SGHRS, CDR2 YFSETQ. The CDR3 spans 16 residues. V was trimmed by 1 base and J by 0 bases, leaving 14 bases between them. DNA for the CDR3: TGCGCCAGCAGCTTGACTACGGACGTCGTCTCCTACGAGCAGTACTTC. Its protein is CASSLTTDVVSYEQYF.

This clone was observed once. Other DNA sequences from this sample encode an identical CDR3 as well. The chain has TRBV5-1 and TRBJ1-1; 7 bases align to TRBD1. Per the germline V gene, CDR1 is SGHRS and CDR2 is YFSETQ. Losses at the gene ends were 1 base for V and 2 bases for J; bases not matched to a gene: 2. The CDR3 extends over 14 amino acids. CDR3 nucleotide sequence: TGCGCCAGCAGCTTGCAGGGGGGAAACACTGAAGCTTTCTTT. Translating it yields CASSLQGGNTEAFF.

The chain recombines TRBV28 with TRBJ1-4; D uncertain. In germline, CDR1 is MDHEN, CDR2 SYDVKM. Trimming left V 8 bases short and J 5 bases short, with 12 bases between. The CDR3 extends over 13 amino acids. CDR3 sequence: CASSTGGNEKLFF. The CDR3 DNA reads TGTGCCAGCTCGACCGGCGGAAATGAAAAACTGTTTTTT.

V is TRBV29-1 and J is TRBJ2-5; 7 bases agree with TRBD2. This CDR3 spans 12 amino acids. The trim removed 7 bases at V and 5 bases at J, leaving 7 bases unmatched. The germline gives CDR1 SQVTM, CDR2 ANQGSEA. The CDR3 protein is CSAGGGVETQYF. CDR3 coding DNA: TGCAGCGCGGGGGGTGGCGTGGAGACCCAGTACTTC.

This clone was seen a single time. The chain is built from TRBV7-8 and TRBJ1-2, with a tentative D call TRBD1 (6 bases). This CDR3 is 14 amino acids long. V lost 3 bases and J 8 bases, leaving 16 bases between the germline ends. CDR1 SGHVS and CDR2 FQNEAQ come from the germline V gene. The CDR3 bases are TGTGCCAGCAGCTTGGTCCGGGACAAGATGGGCTACACCTTC. It specifies CASSLVRDKMGYTF.

The count of this clone is one. This rearrangement joins TRBV10-2 to TRBJ2-2; D ambiguous. The germline gives CDR1 WSHSY, CDR2 SAAADI. CDR3 length equals 14 residues. The ends were cut back, 1 base at V and 4 bases at J, with 7 bases in the middle. CDR3 coding DNA: TGCGCCAGCAGTGAGTTTCGAGGCACCGGGGAGCTGTTTTTT. Translated, it gives CASSEFRGTGELFF.

This chain uses TRBV29-1 with TRBJ2-7; 7 bases line up with TRBD1. The V gene end was trimmed by 7 bases and the J gene end by 3 bases; junction bases not matched to a gene: 6. The CDR3 runs 12 residues. Germline lookup yields CDR1 SQVTM and CDR2 ANQGSEA. CDR3: CSAKTGNYEQYF. In nucleotides, the CDR3 is TGCAGCGCTAAGACAGGGAACTACGAGCAGTACTTC.

The rearrangement joins TRBV2 to TRBJ1-2; possible D gene TRBD1, 6 bases. Germline lookup yields CDR1 SNHLY and CDR2 FYNNEI. The CDR3 sequence is 12 residues long. With 7 bases removed from V and 4 bases from J, the gap between germline ends came to 10 bases. CDR3: CASTRDIYGYTF. CDR3 nucleotide sequence: TGTGCCAGCACACGGGACATCTATGGCTACACCTTC. Full variable domain (remainder filled in from reference TRBV2 and TRBJ1-2): EPEVTQTPSHQVTQMGQEVILRCVPISNHLYFYWYRQILGQKVEFLVSFYNNEISEKSEIFDDQFSVERPDGSNFTLKIRSTKLEDSAMYFCASTRDIYGYTFGSGTRLTVV.

The V gene is TRBV28, the J gene TRBJ2-7; TRBD1 matches 11 bases. This CDR3 comprises 16 residues. Germline V gene lookup returns CDR1 MDHEN and CDR2 SYDVKM. Trimming at V came to 5 bases and at J to 0 bases, leaving 6 bases not matched to a gene. This CDR3 is CASSGSGTGGSYEQYF. Here the CDR3 DNA reads TGTGCCAGCAGTGGATCCGGGACAGGGGGCTCCTACGAGCAGTACTTC.

In regard to this clone: The sample has other DNA sequences that encode this CDR3 too. The V and J genes are TRBV6-5 and TRBJ2-7; 7 nucleotides line up with TRBD1. The V gene's germline CDR1 is MNHEY and CDR2 SVGAGI. With V trimmed by 2 bases and J by 2 bases, 3 bases remained unmatched. The CDR3 runs 14 residues. The CDR3 protein is CASSYRGQTYEQYF. The DNA of the CDR3 is TGTGCCAGCAGTTACCGGGGACAGACCTACGAGCAGTACTTC.